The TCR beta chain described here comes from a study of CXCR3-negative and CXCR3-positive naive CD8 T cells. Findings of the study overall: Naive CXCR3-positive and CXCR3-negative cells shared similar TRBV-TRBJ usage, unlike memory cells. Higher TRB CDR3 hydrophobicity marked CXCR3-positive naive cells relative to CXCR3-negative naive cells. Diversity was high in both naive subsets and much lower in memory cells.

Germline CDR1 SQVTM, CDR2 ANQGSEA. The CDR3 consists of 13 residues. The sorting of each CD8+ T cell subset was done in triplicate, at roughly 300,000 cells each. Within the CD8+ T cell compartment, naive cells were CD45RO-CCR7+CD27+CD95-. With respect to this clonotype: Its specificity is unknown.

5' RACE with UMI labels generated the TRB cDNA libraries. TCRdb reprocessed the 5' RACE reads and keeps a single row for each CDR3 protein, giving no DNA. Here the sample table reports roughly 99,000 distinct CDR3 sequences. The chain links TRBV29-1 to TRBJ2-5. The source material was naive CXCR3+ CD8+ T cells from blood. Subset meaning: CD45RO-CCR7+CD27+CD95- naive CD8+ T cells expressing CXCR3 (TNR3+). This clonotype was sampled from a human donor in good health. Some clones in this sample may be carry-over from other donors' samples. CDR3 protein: CSVEGGFQETQYF.